A single sample gave rise to the 8 T cell receptor beta chains below, sequenced in a study of post-analysis software for immune sequencing data. Study-wide results and caveats: TRBV segments more frequent in patients than in controls numbered five and included TRBV5-6, TRBV5-1 and TRBV20-1.

The TCR beta cDNA libraries contained unique molecular identifiers. In TCRdb, the PCR reads were re-called with MiXCR into one record per CDR3 protein. Of about 430,000 distinct CDR3 sequences listed, about 40% are singletons. The antigens for these receptors are not known. The sample taken for sequencing was blood. The receptors here all came from a girl aged 2 to 10 with multiple sclerosis.

Worth noting for this clonotype: A read error may produce the germline difference seen at one junction end. The V gene is TRBV20-1, the J gene TRBJ2-5; TRBD2 aligns across 9 bases. CDR3 length: 16 residues. Germline CDR1 is DFQATT and CDR2 is SNEGSKA (reference sequence). The CDR3 here is CSARDRWREGQGTQYF. Written as DNA, the CDR3 is TGCAGTGCTAGAGATCGATGGCGGGAGGGCCAAGGGACCCAGTACTTC.

The genes are TRBV20-1 and TRBJ1-4; D is perhaps TRBD1 (5 bases). The CDR3 loop spans 15 amino acids. V lost 1 base and J lost 4, with 13 bases in between. Germline-derived CDR1 and CDR2 are DFQATT and SNEGSKA (reference sequence). CDR3 amino acids: CSARVGVLFNEKLFF. The CDR3 region has the DNA TGCAGTGCTAGAGTGGGGGTTCTCTTTAATGAAAAACTGTTTTTT.

The chain carries TRBV9 and TRBJ1-2; D might be TRBD1 (5 bases). Trimming left V 4 bases short and J 7 bases short, with 17 bases between. CDR3 length: 14 residues. Germline CDR1 reads SGDLS; CDR2 reads YYNGEE. The CDR3 sequence is CASSPRAGVAGYTF. The CDR3, as DNA: TGTGCCAGCAGCCCCAGGGCGGGGGTGGCTGGCTACACCTTC.

Only a few counts were recorded for this clonotype. V is TRBV6-1 and J is TRBJ2-7, with 7 bases lining up with TRBD1. The length of the CDR3 is 15 residues. CDR1 and CDR2 (germline): MNHNS, SASEGT. V gave up 4 bases and J gave up 1 base; unmatched junction bases: 7. The CDR3 loop is CASSVLRDSSYEQYF. The CDR3 nucleotides are TGTGCCAGCAGTGTACTCCGGGACAGTTCCTACGAGCAGTACTTC.

The genes are TRBV15 and TRBJ1-5; D gene ambiguous. The CDR3 spans 16 residues. The germline gives CDR1 LNHNV, CDR2 YYDKDF (reference sequence). Trimming cost V 0 bases and J 0 bases, with 9 bases left between them. The CDR3 nucleotides are TGTGCCACCAGCAGAGATGGTTCATATAGCAATCAGCCCCAGCATTTT. Residues: CATSRDGSYSNQPQHF.

The J gene is TRBJ1-2, the V gene TRBV11-2, with 10 bases that match TRBD1. Germline V gene lookup returns CDR1 SGHAT and CDR2 FQNNGV. The CDR3 contains 21 residues. Losses at the gene ends were 1 base for V and 7 bases for J; bases not matched to a gene: 24. The CDR3 DNA reads as TGTGCCAGCAGCTTAGTCGACAGGGGGCTATCTAGTTCCTCCTTCGATCGTGGCTACACCTTC. It specifies CASSLVDRGLSSSSFDRGYTF.

This clonotype has more than one count but fewer than ten. The V and J genes are TRBV11-2 and TRBJ2-1; D may be TRBD2 (6 bases). The CDR3 has 18 residues. Trimming took 1 base from V and 4 from J, leaving 20 bases between them. Germline-derived CDR1 and CDR2 are SGHAT and FQNNGV. This CDR3 reads CASSLGGRLAGPYNEQFF. Written as DNA, the CDR3 is TGTGCCAGCAGCTTAGGAGGCCGCTTGGCGGGACCTTACAATGAGCAGTTCTTC.

In this sample, this clonotype turned up a few times. The V gene is TRBV20-1, the J gene TRBJ1-1; D remains unclear. The germline V gene has CDR1 DFQATT and CDR2 SNEGSKA (reference sequence). Trimming removed 4 bases from V and 0 bases from J, with 9 bases in between. The CDR3 contains 13 residues. The CDR3 protein is CSATSGVNTEAFF. The CDR3 nucleotides are TGCAGTGCTACAAGCGGGGTGAACACTGAAGCTTTCTTT.